This T cell receptor (beta chain) was sequenced in a study of shared clonotypes between healthy human individuals. Study results and caveats: As a rule, naive subsets had a larger estimated richness than memory subsets.

Every subset's genomic DNA went evenly onto several immunoSEQ plates. TCRdb's copy holds only in-frame clones and misses some; the assay was immunoSEQ multiplex PCR. The data hold about 1.1 million clones, with 60% to 80% observed a single time. The CDR3 spans 16 residues. Germline values: CDR1 SGHRS, CDR2 YFSETQ. Trimming removed 1 base from V and 4 bases from J, with 17 bases in between. This clone was observed once. Its antigen is unidentified. Splitting of CD4+ cells produced CD45RA+ naive and CD45RA-negative memory subsets. This TCR derives from a young man in good health. Some clones in this sample may be carry-over from other donors' samples. The sequenced sample was memory CD4+ T cells from PBMCs. Subset defined: CD45RA-negative fraction. The rearrangement links TRBV5-1 to TRBJ2-5; D is possibly TRBD2 (6 bases). CDR3 DNA: TGCGCCAGCAGCTTGAGGTCTTTCGCGGGACGAGAGACCCAGTACTTC. Protein: CASSLRSFAGRETQYF.